The rows below give T cell receptor beta chains drawn from one sample of a study of T cells in Graves' hyperthyroidism and ophthalmopathy. TCRdb redid the calling of the multiplex PCR reads with MiXCR, one entry per CDR3 protein. The sample has 380,000 or so distinct CDR3 sequences, around an eighth seen once. Sequencing was done on a sample of blood. The receptors were sampled from a young man with Graves' hyperthyroidism that later progressed to Graves' ophthalmopathy. Both conserved end residues are part of each CDR3. The order of the fields is clone size, D gene, V gene, J gene, CDR3 DNA, CDR3 protein. D genes are given only for firm matches. For some rows the clone size is stated as once, few or many, or as a class when expanded; others skip it.

abundance: many; d_gene: -; v_gene: TRBV28; j_gene: TRBJ2-5; CDR3nt: TGTGCCAGCCAAAAGGGGGTTCTTCAGACCCAGTACTTC; CDR3aa: CASQKGVLQTQYF
abundance: few; d_gene: TRBD1; v_gene: TRBV6-2/TRBV6-3; j_gene: TRBJ1-6; CDR3nt: TGTGCCAGCCATAGTCACAGGGGTAAGAATTCACCCCTCCACTTT; CDR3aa: CASHSHRGKNSPLHF
abundance: many; d_gene: TRBD1; v_gene: TRBV12-3/TRBV12-4; j_gene: TRBJ2-3; CDR3nt: TGTGCCAGCAGTTTCGTCGGCAGGGGGGATACGCAGTATTTT; CDR3aa: CASSFVGRGDTQYF
abundance: many; d_gene: -; v_gene: TRBV20-1; j_gene: TRBJ1-5; CDR3nt: TGCAGTGCTAGAGATGATATCCCAGGGGAGCATCAGCCCCAGCATTTT; CDR3aa: CSARDDIPGEHQPQHF
abundance: many; d_gene: TRBD2; v_gene: TRBV10-2; j_gene: TRBJ2-1; CDR3nt: TGCGCCAGCAGTGAGACGGGGACTAGCGGATACAATGAGCAGTTCTTC; CDR3aa: CASSETGTSGYNEQFF
abundance: many; d_gene: TRBD1; v_gene: TRBV10-2; j_gene: TRBJ1-2; CDR3nt: TGCGCCAGCAGTAGTACCCAGGGGGCCAATGGCTACACCTTC; CDR3aa: CASSSTQGANGYTF
abundance: -; d_gene: -; v_gene: TRBV19; j_gene: TRBJ2-7; CDR3nt: TGTGCCAGTAGAGCCCCCCGTGGCGAGCAGTACTTC; CDR3aa: CASRAPRGEQYF
abundance: many; d_gene: -; v_gene: TRBV5-1; j_gene: TRBJ1-1; CDR3nt: TGCGCCAGCAGCTTGTTCGGAGCTACCACTGAAGCTTTCTTT; CDR3aa: CASSLFGATTEAFF
abundance: -; d_gene: TRBD1; v_gene: TRBV20-1; j_gene: TRBJ1-2; CDR3nt: TGCAGTGTCGTGGACAGGGGAGGAAACCATGGCTACACCTTC; CDR3aa: CSVVDRGGNHGYTF
abundance: few; d_gene: -; v_gene: TRBV5-8; j_gene: TRBJ2-3; CDR3nt: TGTGCCAGCAGCTCCGACAGCAACACAGATACGCAGTATTTT; CDR3aa: CASSSDSNTDTQYF
abundance: many; d_gene: -; v_gene: TRBV20-1; j_gene: TRBJ1-1; CDR3nt: TGCAGTGCTAGCGCGTGGGGGGGACTGAACACTGAAGCTTTCTTT; CDR3aa: CSASAWGGLNTEAFF
abundance: -; d_gene: TRBD1; v_gene: TRBV9; j_gene: TRBJ1-5; CDR3nt: TGTGCCAGCAGCGTAGGAGACAGGGGCAATCAGCCCCAGCATTTT; CDR3aa: CASSVGDRGNQPQHF
abundance: -; d_gene: TRBD1; v_gene: TRBV6-1; j_gene: TRBJ2-5; CDR3nt: TGTGCCAGCAGGCGACAGGGTTCGGAGACCCAGTACTTC; CDR3aa: CASRRQGSETQYF
abundance: -; d_gene: TRBD1; v_gene: TRBV20-1; j_gene: TRBJ2-7; CDR3nt: TGCAGTGCTACCGGACAGGGTTTTTCCTACGAGCAGTACTTC; CDR3aa: CSATGQGFSYEQYF
abundance: many; d_gene: -; v_gene: TRBV12-3/TRBV12-4; j_gene: TRBJ2-1; CDR3nt: TGTGCCAGCAGTTTAGCGCCGGGGCCGTTAAACTACAATGAGCAGTTCTTC; CDR3aa: CASSLAPGPLNYNEQFF
abundance: -; d_gene: -; v_gene: TRBV12-3/TRBV12-4; j_gene: TRBJ2-3; CDR3nt: TGTGCCAGCACCCACCTGACAGAGGGGGTAGATACGCAGTATTTT; CDR3aa: CASTHLTEGVDTQYF
abundance: few; d_gene: TRBD2; v_gene: TRBV6-1; j_gene: TRBJ2-7; CDR3nt: TGTGCCAGCACCTACGGGGGGGGGGGCTCATACGAGCAGTACTTC; CDR3aa: CASTYGGGGSYEQYF
abundance: few; d_gene: TRBD1; v_gene: TRBV19; j_gene: TRBJ1-2; CDR3nt: TGTGCCAGCTACAGGGGGCGCGGCGGCTATGGCTACACCTTC; CDR3aa: CASYRGRGGYGYTF
abundance: -; d_gene: -; v_gene: TRBV7-6; j_gene: TRBJ2-1; CDR3nt: TGTGCCAGCAGCTTAGCGCTTTTCGGGGGTGAGCAGTTCTTC; CDR3aa: CASSLALFGGEQFF
abundance: many; d_gene: -; v_gene: TRBV6-1; j_gene: TRBJ1-1; CDR3nt: TGTGCCAGCAGTCCCGCAGGCGAGAACACTGAAGCTTTCTTT; CDR3aa: CASSPAGENTEAFF
abundance: many; d_gene: -; v_gene: TRBV7-8; j_gene: TRBJ2-1; CDR3nt: TGTGCCAGCAGCGCGACCGGGACTCCCTACAATGAGCAGTTCTTC; CDR3aa: CASSATGTPYNEQFF
abundance: few; d_gene: -; v_gene: TRBV30; j_gene: TRBJ2-4; CDR3nt: TGTGCCTGGAGTCCGGGCCCGGACATTCAGTACTTC; CDR3aa: CAWSPGPDIQYF
abundance: -; d_gene: TRBD2; v_gene: TRBV28; j_gene: TRBJ2-6; CDR3nt: TGTGCCAGCAGGGTTAGCGGGGGGGCCTCTGGGGCCAACGTCCTGACTTTC; CDR3aa: CASRVSGGASGANVLTF
abundance: -; d_gene: -; v_gene: TRBV7-8; j_gene: TRBJ2-7; CDR3nt: TGTGCCAGCAGCCCTTACTCCGACCAGTACTTC; CDR3aa: CASSPYSDQYF
abundance: many; d_gene: -; v_gene: TRBV7-9; j_gene: TRBJ1-5; CDR3nt: TGTGCCAGCAGCCTCATAAATCAGCCCCAGCATTTT; CDR3aa: CASSLINQPQHF
abundance: many; d_gene: TRBD1; v_gene: TRBV28; j_gene: TRBJ2-7; CDR3nt: TGTGCCAGCAGTTCCTGGACAGGGAACGGCGAGCAGTACTTC; CDR3aa: CASSSWTGNGEQYF
abundance: many; d_gene: TRBD1; v_gene: TRBV28; j_gene: TRBJ2-7; CDR3nt: TGTGCCAGCAGCAAGGACAGGGGGCACGAGCAGTACTTC; CDR3aa: CASSKDRGHEQYF
abundance: few; d_gene: TRBD1; v_gene: TRBV29-1; j_gene: TRBJ1-1; CDR3nt: TGCAGCGTTGATGCAGGGGGCTTGTCTGAAGCTTTCTTT; CDR3aa: CSVDAGGLSEAFF
abundance: few; d_gene: TRBD1; v_gene: TRBV5-1; j_gene: TRBJ1-5; CDR3nt: TGCGCCAGCAGCTTCACAGGGGGAGAACAGCCCCAGCATTTT; CDR3aa: CASSFTGGEQPQHF
abundance: many; d_gene: TRBD1; v_gene: TRBV12-3/TRBV12-4; j_gene: TRBJ1-3; CDR3nt: TGTGCCAGCAGTGCCCGACAGGGTTCTGGAAACACCATATATTTT; CDR3aa: CASSARQGSGNTIYF
abundance: -; d_gene: TRBD1; v_gene: TRBV19; j_gene: TRBJ1-6; CDR3nt: TGTGCCAGTCATACCGGGACAGCCTATAATTCACCCCTCCACTTT; CDR3aa: CASHTGTAYNSPLHF
abundance: -; d_gene: -; v_gene: TRBV20-1; j_gene: TRBJ1-1; CDR3nt: TGCAGTGCTAGGGCTCAGGGCGCTTTCTTT; CDR3aa: CSARAQGAFF
abundance: few; d_gene: TRBD1; v_gene: TRBV4-1; j_gene: TRBJ1-5; CDR3nt: TGCGCCAGCAGCAAGGTGACAGGGGGCCAGCCCCAGCATTTT; CDR3aa: CASSKVTGGQPQHF
abundance: few; d_gene: -; v_gene: TRBV28; j_gene: TRBJ2-3; CDR3nt: TGTGCCAGCAGCATGAGCCGCACAGATACGCAGTATTTT; CDR3aa: CASSMSRTDTQYF
abundance: -; d_gene: -; v_gene: TRBV18; j_gene: TRBJ1-6; CDR3nt: TGTGCCAGCTCACGGGCCAGGGTGGGCTCACCCCTCCACTTT; CDR3aa: CASSRARVGSPLHF
abundance: many; d_gene: -; v_gene: TRBV28; j_gene: TRBJ1-1; CDR3nt: TGTGCCAGCAGTTTTTTATATGGGGGCCCGAACACTGAAGCTTTCTTT; CDR3aa: CASSFLYGGPNTEAFF
abundance: many; d_gene: -; v_gene: TRBV7-2; j_gene: TRBJ1-6; CDR3nt: TGTGCCAGCAGCTTAACCCGATCCGGGACGGGAAATTCACCCCTCCACTTT; CDR3aa: CASSLTRSGTGNSPLHF
abundance: many; d_gene: -; v_gene: TRBV15; j_gene: TRBJ1-5; CDR3nt: TGTGCCACCAGAGGGACGGGAAATCAGCCCCAGCATTTT; CDR3aa: CATRGTGNQPQHF
abundance: -; d_gene: -; v_gene: TRBV11-2; j_gene: TRBJ1-2; CDR3nt: TGTGCCAGCAGCCACCCGGGGGCGAACTATGGCTACACCTTC; CDR3aa: CASSHPGANYGYTF
abundance: few; d_gene: TRBD2; v_gene: TRBV4-2; j_gene: TRBJ2-1; CDR3nt: TGTGCCAGCAGCCAATTACTAGCGGAGCTCAATGAGCAGTTCTTC; CDR3aa: CASSQLLAELNEQFF
abundance: many; d_gene: -; v_gene: TRBV6-1; j_gene: TRBJ1-1; CDR3nt: TGTGCCAGCAGTGCCGTCACTGAAGCTTTCTTT; CDR3aa: CASSAVTEAFF
abundance: many; d_gene: TRBD2; v_gene: TRBV28; j_gene: TRBJ2-5; CDR3nt: TGTGCCAGCAGTTTAGGCGGGGGGGCAGAGACCCAGTACTTC; CDR3aa: CASSLGGGAETQYF
abundance: -; d_gene: -; v_gene: TRBV11-2; j_gene: TRBJ2-7; CDR3nt: TGTGCCAGCAGCTTAGTGGCTATTCTCTACGAGCAGTACTTC; CDR3aa: CASSLVAILYEQYF
abundance: -; d_gene: -; v_gene: TRBV6-4; j_gene: TRBJ1-5; CDR3nt: TGTGCCAGCACCAAGACAGAGCACAATCAGCCCCAGCATTTT; CDR3aa: CASTKTEHNQPQHF
abundance: many; d_gene: -; v_gene: TRBV29-1; j_gene: TRBJ1-6; CDR3nt: TGCAGCGTTGCCGGCTCCTATAATTCACCCCTCCACTTT; CDR3aa: CSVAGSYNSPLHF
abundance: many; d_gene: TRBD1; v_gene: TRBV6-2/TRBV6-3; j_gene: TRBJ2-1; CDR3nt: TGTGCCAGCAGTTACGCCGGGACAGGGTCACTAAATGAGCAGTTCTTC; CDR3aa: CASSYAGTGSLNEQFF
abundance: -; d_gene: -; v_gene: TRBV11-3; j_gene: TRBJ2-2; CDR3nt: TGTGCCAGCAGCTTACGGGGCCTGGAAGTGGAGCTGTTTTTT; CDR3aa: CASSLRGLEVELFF
abundance: many; d_gene: -; v_gene: TRBV6-1; j_gene: TRBJ1-1; CDR3nt: TGTGCCAGCAGTGGGACAACTAACACTGAAGCTTTCTTT; CDR3aa: CASSGTTNTEAFF
abundance: many; d_gene: -; v_gene: TRBV5-1; j_gene: TRBJ2-1; CDR3nt: TGCGCCAGCAGCTCGGGGCCACTCCAAAACAATGAGCAGTTCTTC; CDR3aa: CASSSGPLQNNEQFF
abundance: few; d_gene: -; v_gene: TRBV10-3; j_gene: TRBJ2-5; CDR3nt: TGTGCCATCAGTGAGTCTGGGGGCGCAGAGACCCAGTACTTC; CDR3aa: CAISESGGAETQYF
abundance: -; d_gene: -; v_gene: TRBV9; j_gene: TRBJ1-1; CDR3nt: TGTGCCAGCAGCGTAGGGGGGGCCAACACTGAAGCTTTCTTT; CDR3aa: CASSVGGANTEAFF
abundance: many; d_gene: TRBD2; v_gene: TRBV5-1; j_gene: TRBJ2-3; CDR3nt: TGCGCCAGCAGCCCCAAGACTAGCGGGGGTCGAGATACGCAGTATTTT; CDR3aa: CASSPKTSGGRDTQYF
abundance: few; d_gene: TRBD1; v_gene: TRBV6-1; j_gene: TRBJ1-1; CDR3nt: TGTGCCAGCAGTGGCTCAGGGGGGGCTGAAGCTTTCTTT; CDR3aa: CASSGSGGAEAFF
abundance: many; d_gene: -; v_gene: TRBV6-5; j_gene: TRBJ1-5; CDR3nt: TGTGCCAGCAGTTACGATGTGAATCAGCCCCAGCATTTT; CDR3aa: CASSYDVNQPQHF